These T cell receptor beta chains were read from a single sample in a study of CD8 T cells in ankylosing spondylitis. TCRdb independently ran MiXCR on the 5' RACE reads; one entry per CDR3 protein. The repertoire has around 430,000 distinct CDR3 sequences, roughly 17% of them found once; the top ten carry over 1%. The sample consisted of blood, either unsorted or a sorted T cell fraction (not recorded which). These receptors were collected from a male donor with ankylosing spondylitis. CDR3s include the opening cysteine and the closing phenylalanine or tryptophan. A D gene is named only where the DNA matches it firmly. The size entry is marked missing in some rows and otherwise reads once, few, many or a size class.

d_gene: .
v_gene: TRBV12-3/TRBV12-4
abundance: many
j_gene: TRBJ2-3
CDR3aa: CASSPSGTRGDTQYF
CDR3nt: TGTGCCAGCAGCCCCTCCGGGACCCGAGGGGATACGCAGTATTTT

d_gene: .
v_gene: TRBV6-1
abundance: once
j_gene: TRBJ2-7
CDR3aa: CASKPGVDLIYEQYF
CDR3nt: TGTGCCAGCAAGCCAGGGGTCGATTTGATCTACGAGCAGTACTTC

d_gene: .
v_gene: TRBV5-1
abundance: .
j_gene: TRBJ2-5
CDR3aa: CASSLQGFETQYF
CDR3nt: TGCGCCAGCAGCTTGCAAGGGTTCGAGACCCAGTACTTC

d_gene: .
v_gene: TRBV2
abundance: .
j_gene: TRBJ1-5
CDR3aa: CASSVKGLDSNQPQHF
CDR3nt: TGTGCCAGCAGTGTTAAAGGGTTAGATAGCAATCAGCCCCAGCATTTT

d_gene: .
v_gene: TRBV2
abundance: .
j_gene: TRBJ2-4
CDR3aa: CASLQAPSNIQYF
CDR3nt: TGTGCCAGTTTACAGGCACCTTCAAACATTCAGTACTTC

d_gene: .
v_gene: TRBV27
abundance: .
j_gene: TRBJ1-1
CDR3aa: CASSSPTGPNTEAFF
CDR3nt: TGTGCCAGCAGTTCCCCGACAGGTCCGAACACTGAAGCTTTCTTT

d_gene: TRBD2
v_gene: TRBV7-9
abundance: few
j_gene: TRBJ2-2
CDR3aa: CASSSGGTLYTGELFF
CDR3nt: TGTGCCAGCAGCAGCGGGGGGACCCTTTACACCGGGGAGCTGTTTTTT

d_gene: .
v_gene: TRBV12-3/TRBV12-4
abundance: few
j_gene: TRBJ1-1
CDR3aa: CASTKNTEAFF
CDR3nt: TGTGCCAGCACCAAAAACACTGAAGCTTTCTTT

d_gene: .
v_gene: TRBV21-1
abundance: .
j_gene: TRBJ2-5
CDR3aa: CASSKDAHAGGARQETQYF
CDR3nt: TGTGCCAGCAGCAAAGACGCGCACGCAGGGGGGGCACGTCAAGAGACCCAGTACTTC

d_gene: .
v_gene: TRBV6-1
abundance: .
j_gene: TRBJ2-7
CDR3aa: CASSVDYREQYF
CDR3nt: TGTGCCAGCAGTGTGGACTATCGCGAGCAGTACTTC

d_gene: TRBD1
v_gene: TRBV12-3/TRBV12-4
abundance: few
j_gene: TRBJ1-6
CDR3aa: CASRVFSDRESPLHF
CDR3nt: TGTGCCAGCAGAGTGTTCTCCGACAGGGAATCACCCCTCCACTTT

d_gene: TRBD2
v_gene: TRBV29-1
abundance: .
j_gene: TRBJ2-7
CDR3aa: CSASSGIGAYEQYF
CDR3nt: TGCAGCGCTAGTAGCGGGATTGGGGCCTACGAGCAGTACTTC

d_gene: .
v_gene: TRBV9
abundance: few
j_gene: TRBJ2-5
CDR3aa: CASTLGTSQETQYF
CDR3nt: TGTGCCAGCACCCTCGGGACTTCCCAAGAGACCCAGTACTTC

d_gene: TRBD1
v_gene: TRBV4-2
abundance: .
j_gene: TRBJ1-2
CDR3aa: CASSRTRQGRDGYTF
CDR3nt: TGTGCCAGCAGCCGCACCCGACAGGGCCGCGACGGCTACACCTTC

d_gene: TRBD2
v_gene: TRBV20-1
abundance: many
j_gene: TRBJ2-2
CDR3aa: CSASSGLAETTGELFF
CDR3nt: TGCAGTGCTAGTTCTGGACTAGCGGAAACCACCGGGGAGCTGTTTTTT

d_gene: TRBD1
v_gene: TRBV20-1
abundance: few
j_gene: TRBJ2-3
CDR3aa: CSARRSTGGLTDTQYF
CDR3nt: TGCAGTGCTAGAAGATCGACAGGGGGCCTCACAGATACGCAGTATTTT

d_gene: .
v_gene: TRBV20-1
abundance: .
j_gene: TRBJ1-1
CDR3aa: CSAGGGPAEAFF
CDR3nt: TGCAGTGCCGGAGGGGGGCCGGCTGAAGCTTTCTTT

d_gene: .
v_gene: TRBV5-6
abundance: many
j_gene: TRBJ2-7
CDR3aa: CASSSGIYEQYF
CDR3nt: TGTGCCAGCAGCTCTGGTATCTACGAGCAGTACTTC

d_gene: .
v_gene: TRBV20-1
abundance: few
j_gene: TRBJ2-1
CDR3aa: CSARSVHEQFF
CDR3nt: TGCAGTGCTAGGTCCGTCCATGAGCAGTTCTTC

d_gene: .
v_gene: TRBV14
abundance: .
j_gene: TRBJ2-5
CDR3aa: CASSQDLYQETQYF
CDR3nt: TGTGCCAGCAGCCAAGACCTGTACCAAGAGACCCAGTACTTC

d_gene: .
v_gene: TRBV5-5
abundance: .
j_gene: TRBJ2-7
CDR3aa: CASTLEGAVPYEQYF
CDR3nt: TGTGCCAGCACCCTGGAAGGGGCAGTCCCCTACGAGCAGTACTTC

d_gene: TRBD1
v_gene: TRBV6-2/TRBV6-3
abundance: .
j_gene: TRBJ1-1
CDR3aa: CASINPTGPNTEAFF
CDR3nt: TGTGCCAGCATCAACCCGACAGGGCCGAACACTGAAGCTTTCTTT

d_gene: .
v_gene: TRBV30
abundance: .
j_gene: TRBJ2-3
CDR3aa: CAWTLRLARTDTQYF
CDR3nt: TGTGCCTGGACCCTCCGGCTAGCCCGCACAGATACGCAGTATTTT

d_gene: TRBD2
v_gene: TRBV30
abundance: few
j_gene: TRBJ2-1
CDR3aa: CAWSVPSGRGNEQFF
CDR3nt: TGTGCCTGGAGTGTACCTAGCGGGAGGGGTAATGAGCAGTTCTTC

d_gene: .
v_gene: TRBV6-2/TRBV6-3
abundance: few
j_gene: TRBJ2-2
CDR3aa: CASNLGPNTGELFF
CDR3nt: TGTGCCAGCAACCTGGGCCCGAACACCGGGGAGCTGTTTTTT

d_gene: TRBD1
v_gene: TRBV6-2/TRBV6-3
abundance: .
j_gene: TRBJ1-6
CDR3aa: CASSGLRDRYNSPLHF
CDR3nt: TGTGCCAGCAGTGGTCTCCGGGACAGATATAATTCACCCCTCCACTTT

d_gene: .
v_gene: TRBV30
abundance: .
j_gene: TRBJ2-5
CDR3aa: CAWSVNTQTQYF
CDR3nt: TGTGCCTGGAGTGTCAACACGCAGACCCAGTACTTC

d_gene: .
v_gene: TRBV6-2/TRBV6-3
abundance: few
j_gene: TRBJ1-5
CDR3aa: CASSYLGQPQHF
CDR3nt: TGTGCCAGCAGTTACCTAGGTCAGCCCCAGCATTTT

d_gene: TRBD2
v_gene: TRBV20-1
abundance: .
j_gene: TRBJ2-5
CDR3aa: CSAPSGRRETQYF
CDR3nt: TGCAGTGCTCCTAGCGGGAGGCGAGAGACCCAGTACTTC